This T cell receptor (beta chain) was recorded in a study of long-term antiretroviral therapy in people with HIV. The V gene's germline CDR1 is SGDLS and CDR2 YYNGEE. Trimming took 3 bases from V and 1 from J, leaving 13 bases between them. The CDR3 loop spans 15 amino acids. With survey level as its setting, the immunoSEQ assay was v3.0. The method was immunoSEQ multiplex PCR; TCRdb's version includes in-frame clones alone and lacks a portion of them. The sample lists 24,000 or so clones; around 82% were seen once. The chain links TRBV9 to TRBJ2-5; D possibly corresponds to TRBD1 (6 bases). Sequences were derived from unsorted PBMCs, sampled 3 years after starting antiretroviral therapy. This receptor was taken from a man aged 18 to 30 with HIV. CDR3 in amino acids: CASSAGQIFQETQYF. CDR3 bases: TGTGCCAGCAGCGCAGGACAGATATTCCAAGAGACCCAGTACTTC. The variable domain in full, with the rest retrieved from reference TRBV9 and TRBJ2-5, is DSGVTQTPKHLITATGQRVTLRCSPRSGDLSVYWYQQSLDQGLQFLIQYYNGEERAKGNILERFSAQQFPDLHSELNLSSLELGDSALYFCASSAGQIFQETQYFGPGTRLLVL.